The T cell receptor beta chain under discussion was sequenced for a study of glioma-infiltrating T cells after dendritic cell vaccination. Germline CDR1 reads SGHRS; CDR2 reads YFSETQ. CDR3 size: 15 residues. V was pared by 3 bases and J by 0 bases, with 3 bases of the junction left unmatched. Study observations and caveats: Few patients contributed both blood and tumor specimens.

Using immunoSEQ multiplex PCR, the repertoire was profiled, and TCRdb retains in-frame clones only, with some absent. The sample gives about 100,000 clones, more than 70% of which show up once; 4.5% to 5.5% is in the top ten. Regarding time point: after dendritic cell vaccination, including at tumor progression/relapse. Fresh-frozen tumor tissue and more than two years of survival data were available for all. About this clone itself: What it binds is not known.

The source material was blood, sampled after dendritic cell vaccination. The sequence derives from a human donor with glioblastoma. This chain joins TRBV5-1 and TRBJ1-3; 7 bases match TRBD1. DNA of the CDR3: TGCGCCAGCAGCTCGGGACAGACCTCTGGAAACACCATATATTTT. Residues: CASSSGQTSGNTIYF.